Detailed here is one TCR beta chain. Its antigen is currently unknown. The CDR3 has 16 amino acids. V trimming: 6 bases; J trimming: 2 bases; junction bases outside the gene matches: 10. The sample is drawn from a study of CD8 T cells in ankylosing spondylitis. General study points: As reported, disease-linked clones showed significant enrichment in matched ankylosing spondylitis synovial fluid. The disease-linked clones had a CD8+ phenotype and low blood frequencies. Ankylosing spondylitis blood appeared to carry a characteristic TCR beta motif of seven to nine highly homologous variants. In synovial fluid and blood from reactive arthritis, some motif variants were previously reported.

TCRdb re-analysed the 5' RACE reads in MiXCR, keeping a single row per CDR3 protein. The repertoire holds 700,000 or so distinct CDR3 sequences, 15% to 20% seen once, with under 20% in the top ten. Specimen: blood, either unsorted or a sorted T cell fraction (not recorded which). This rearrangement joins TRBV12-3 or TRBV12-4 to TRBJ1-5; 7 bases are a match to TRBD1. The sequence derives from a male donor with ankylosing spondylitis. DNA for the CDR3: TGTGCCAGCAGCCTATCCCCAGGGGGGGGCAATCAGCCCCAGCATTTT. This sequence encodes CASSLSPGGGNQPQHF.